These 27 T cell receptor beta chains were sequenced from one sample in a study of cytomegalovirus exposure and HLA in healthy donors. Researchers ran the PCR with 60 Vbeta and 13 Jbeta primers. Clones were sequenced by immunoSEQ multiplex PCR, and TCRdb holds only the in-frame ones, with some missing. The sample holds roughly 130,000 clones, 75% to 85% seen once. The material sequenced was PBMCs. All receptors come from a woman between 40 and 50 years old in good health and CMV-seronegative.

The rearrangement uses TRBV18 and TRBJ1-5; TRBD1 aligns across 8 bases. The V gene end was trimmed by 3 bases and the J gene end by 6 bases; junction bases not matched to a gene: 4. Germline V CDR1 and CDR2: KGHSH, LQKENI. This CDR3 comprises 14 residues. The DNA for the CDR3 is TGTGCCAGCTCACCGACAGGGGCGAGTCAGCCCCAGCATTTT. It codes for CASSPTGASQPQHF.

V gene TRBV28 combines with J gene TRBJ1-3; 7 bases align to TRBD1. CDR3 length equals 14 residues. Germline trimming cut 2 bases from V and 4 bases from J; bases unmatched to any gene: 2. The germline V gene has CDR1 MDHEN and CDR2 SYDVKM. The CDR3 sequence is CASSLHRGGNTIYF. The DNA of the CDR3 is TGTGCCAGCAGTTTACACAGGGGCGGAAACACCATATATTTT.

The V gene is TRBV5-5, the J gene TRBJ1-2; possible D gene TRBD1, 5 bases. The V gene lost 4 bases and the J gene lost 0 bases, with 16 bases spanning the gap. The CDR3 has 16 residues. The germline gives CDR1 SGHKS, CDR2 YYEKEE (reference sequence). The CDR3 sequence is CASSPTQAGTNYGYTF. CDR3 in DNA: TGTGCCAGCAGCCCGACTCAAGCAGGGACTAACTATGGCTACACCTTC.

CDR3 in amino acids: CASTPAPRNTGELFF. CDR3 DNA: TGTGCCAGCACCCCCGCTCCGAGGAACACCGGGGAGCTGTTTTTT. The rearrangement joins TRBV2 to TRBJ2-2; D is ambiguous. Deletions cut 7 bases from V and 1 base from J, with 13 bases between. Germline lookup yields CDR1 SNHLY and CDR2 FYNNEI. This CDR3 contains 15 residues.

The chain links TRBV25-1 to TRBJ1-2, with D unclear. V shed 6 bases and J shed 0 bases, with 8 bases lying between them. The CDR3 sequence is 13 residues long. The V gene's germline CDR1 is MGHDK and CDR2 SYGVNS. CDR3 nucleotide sequence: TGTGCCAGCAGGGGAGAAGCTAACTATGGCTACACCTTC. Its translation: CASRGEANYGYTF.

V usage is TRBV25-1 and J usage is TRBJ1-1; possibly TRBD1 for D (6 bases). Germline values: CDR1 MGHDK, CDR2 SYGVNS. Trimming shortened V by 7 bases and J by 10 bases, and 16 bases separated the two germline ends. The CDR3 consists of 12 residues. CDR3 DNA: TGTGCCAGCAACTCTGGGGGCGGCTCAGCTTTCTTT. The encoded protein is CASNSGGGSAFF.

This clone was seen a handful of times. This sequence joins TRBV6-6 and TRBJ2-1; 14 bases agree with TRBD2. CDR3 size: 15 residues. The V gene's germline CDR1 is MNHNY and CDR2 SVGAGI (reference sequence). V shed 6 bases and J 8 bases; nucleotides not matched to a gene: 6. CDR3 DNA: TGTGCCAGCAGGCTGACTAGCGGGGGGGGAGATGAGCAGTTCTTC. Encoded protein: CASRLTSGGGDEQFF.

The genes are TRBV7-2 and TRBJ1-1; D may be TRBD1 (6 bases). The V and J ends lost 8 bases and 10 bases respectively, with 32 bases between them. Germline CDR1 SGHTA, CDR2 FQGNSA. This CDR3 spans 17 amino acids. The CDR3 DNA follows: TGTGCCAGCTGCAGGACTTCAGGGGCCGGTGGAGCCTCTGGAGCTTTCTTT. It yields the protein CASCRTSGAGGASGAFF.

The chain is built from TRBV7-2 and TRBJ2-7, with 9 bases identical to TRBD2. J gave up 2 bases and V 0 bases, and 5 bases lay outside the gene matches. Germline-derived CDR1 and CDR2 are SGHTA and FQGNSA. The length of the CDR3 is 16 residues. CDR3 sequence (DNA): TGTGCCAGCAGCTTAGCGCCGAGCGGGGGGCCCTACGAGCAGTACTTC. Translated, it gives CASSLAPSGGPYEQYF.

The V call is TRBV4-1, the J call TRBJ1-4, with TRBD1 matching over 8 bases. The germline V gene has CDR1 MGHRA and CDR2 YSYEKL. Trimming cost V 4 bases and J 4 bases; bases outside gene matches: 5. The CDR3 contains 15 residues. This CDR3 reads CASSPAGTGNEKLFF. Here the CDR3 DNA reads TGCGCCAGCAGCCCAGCCGGGACAGGTAATGAAAAACTGTTTTTT.

This sequence joins TRBV4-3 and TRBJ2-2; possible D gene TRBD2, 6 bases. The germline V gene has CDR1 LGHNA and CDR2 YSLEER. With 5 bases removed from V and 6 bases from J, the gap between germline ends came to 13 bases. CDR3 length: 14 residues. The CDR3: CASSGTGLAGELFF. CDR3 nucleotide sequence: TGCGCCAGCAGCGGGACTGGTTTGGCCGGGGAGCTGTTTTTT.

V usage is TRBV5-6 and J usage is TRBJ2-7; 9 nucleotides line up with TRBD1. With 2 bases clipped from V and 3 bases from J, the junction kept 12 bases outside the gene matches. The V gene's germline CDR1 is SGHDT and CDR2 YYEEEE. The CDR3 is made up of 17 amino acids. CDR3 sequence (DNA): TGTGCCAGCAGCTTTGGTCCCGGGACAGGGAGGGACTACGAGCAGTACTTC. Translation gives CASSFGPGTGRDYEQYF.

The rearrangement links TRBV2 to TRBJ2-7; TRBD2 matches 12 bases. This CDR3 contains 14 residues. With 8 bases clipped from V and 6 bases from J, the junction kept 8 bases outside the gene matches. The germline V gene has CDR1 SNHLY and CDR2 FYNNEI. The CDR3 region is CASRLAGVEGEQYF. DNA for the CDR3: TGTGCCAGCCGACTAGCGGGAGTGGAGGGCGAGCAGTACTTC.

DNA of the CDR3: TGTGCCAGCAGCGGGCCCGGAAGGGGTTACAATGAGCAGTTCTTC. Amino acid sequence: CASSGPGRGYNEQFF. V and J are TRBV9 and TRBJ2-1; TRBD1 might be the D (5 bases). The germline CDR1 and CDR2 sequences are SGDLS and YYNGEE. The CDR3 covers 15 residues. Trimming shortened V by 3 bases and J by 4 bases, and 14 bases separated the two germline ends.

This clone was picked up one time. This sequence joins TRBV9 and TRBJ2-1; 13 bases are a match to TRBD2. The germline gives CDR1 SGDLS, CDR2 YYNGEE. The CDR3 runs to 15 residues. Trimming removed 3 bases from V and 7 bases from J; junction bases left unmatched: 4. The CDR3 bases are TGTGCCAGCAGCGAGGGACTAGCGGGAATTAATGAGCAGTTCTTC. This encodes CASSEGLAGINEQFF.

The V and J genes are TRBV29-1 and TRBJ1-5; maybe TRBD1 (6 bases). This CDR3 region has 14 residues. Germline CDR1 reads SQVTM; CDR2 reads ANQGSEA. V was clipped by 5 bases and J by 0 bases, with 11 bases between them. CDR3 DNA sequence: TGCAGCGTTTCCGGGACAAGTAGCAATCAGCCCCAGCATTTT. Protein product: CSVSGTSSNQPQHF.

This chain links TRBV4-1 with TRBJ2-1; possibly TRBD2 for D (6 bases). Deletions cut 1 base from V and 4 bases from J, with 17 bases between. This CDR3 comprises 17 residues. The germline gives CDR1 MGHRA, CDR2 YSYEKL. The CDR3 DNA reads as TGCGCCAGCAGCCAAGGTCTCGGGAGCGGACAATACAATGAGCAGTTCTTC. This encodes CASSQGLGSGQYNEQFF.

The genes are TRBV12-5 and TRBJ2-3, with D possibly matching TRBD2 (6 bases). This CDR3 contains 15 residues. The germline V gene encodes CDR1 LGHNT and CDR2 FRNRAP. V was clipped by 1 base and J by 8 bases, with 16 bases between them. The CDR3 bases are TGTGCTAGTGGTTTGGGTCTGCGGGACCACGGTACGCAGTATTTT. Amino acids: CASGLGLRDHGTQYF.

This rearrangement joins TRBV7-2 to TRBJ2-7; no clear D. V was pared by 2 bases and J by 2 bases, with 10 bases between. The CDR3 spans 14 residues. Looked up from germline, CDR1 is SGHTA and CDR2 is FQGNSA. CDR3 sequence: CASSLLQPPYEQYF. The DNA of the CDR3 is TGTGCCAGCAGCTTACTACAGCCCCCCTACGAGCAGTACTTC.

This chain joins TRBV7-8 and TRBJ2-7; 7 nucleotides line up with TRBD1. The CDR3 covers 14 residues. After removal of 5 bases from V and 1 base from J, the junction contained 5 bases not matched to a gene. Per the germline V gene, CDR1 is SGHVS and CDR2 is FQNEAQ. CDR3 DNA sequence: TGTGCCAGCAGCCAGCGGACAGGATCCTACGAGCAGTACTTC. Amino acids: CASSQRTGSYEQYF.

The chain carries TRBV4-3 and TRBJ1-1, with D perhaps TRBD1 (5 bases). Germline V gene data show CDR1 as LGHNA and CDR2 as YSLEER. V was pared by 0 bases and J by 5 bases, with 7 bases between. The CDR3 is made up of 13 amino acids. The CDR3 loop is CASSQDRGTEAFF. The CDR3 DNA follows: TGCGCCAGCAGCCAAGATCGGGGGACTGAAGCTTTCTTT.

The chain couples TRBV4-2 to TRBJ2-6; 10 nucleotides agree with TRBD2. This CDR3 spans 20 amino acids. Trimming took 3 bases from V and 0 from J; bases not matched to a gene: 11. Germline-derived CDR1 and CDR2 are LGHNA and YNFKEQ. In DNA, the CDR3 is TGTGCCAGCAGCCACCCGATAGCGGGGGGACTTTCCTCTGGGGCCAACGTCCTGACTTTC. This sequence encodes CASSHPIAGGLSSGANVLTF.

This chain connects TRBV9 to TRBJ2-6; tentative D call: TRBD1 (6 bases). The germline V gene has CDR1 SGDLS and CDR2 YYNGEE. The germline V and J ends were trimmed by 5 bases and 0 bases, with 9 bases remaining between them. The CDR3 is 15 amino acids. The DNA of the CDR3 is TGTGCCAGCAGGGGACATCCCTCTGGGGCCAACGTCCTGACTTTC. This gives the protein CASRGHPSGANVLTF.

V gene TRBV15 combines with J gene TRBJ1-2; TRBD1 might be the D (6 bases). Germline loops: CDR1 LNHNV, CDR2 YYDKDF (reference sequence). V was trimmed by 2 bases and J by 1 base, leaving 14 bases between them. This CDR3 is 16 amino acids long. CDR3 protein: CATSRPRDTSNYGYTF. As DNA, the CDR3 is TGTGCCACCAGCAGACCCCGGGACACCAGTAACTATGGCTACACCTTC.

V gene TRBV4-2 combines with J gene TRBJ2-3; TRBD1 aligns across 8 bases. Trimming took 4 bases from V and 6 from J; bases not matched to a gene: 9. Germline V gives CDR1 LGHNA, CDR2 YNFKEQ. The CDR3 is 15 residues long. The CDR3 DNA sequence: TGTGCCAGCAGCCCTGGACAGGGACGGGCGGATACGCAGTATTTT. It encodes CASSPGQGRADTQYF.

The CDR3 region has the DNA TGCAGCGTTGAAGAAGGCTCGGGCTACGAGCAGTACTTC. The encoded protein is CSVEEGSGYEQYF. V gene TRBV29-1 combines with J gene TRBJ2-7; D not resolved. Germline-derived CDR1 and CDR2 are SQVTM and ANQGSEA. V was clipped by 0 bases and J by 3 bases, with 9 bases between them. This CDR3 contains 13 residues.

This clone has only one observation. The chain carries TRBV9 and TRBJ1-3, with TRBD1 identical over 9 bases. With 4 bases clipped from V and 3 bases from J, the junction kept 11 bases outside the gene matches. From germline, CDR1 is SGDLS and CDR2 YYNGEE. The CDR3 length is 17 residues. CDR3 residues: CASSPGGTGHFGNTIYF. CDR3 sequence (DNA): TGTGCCAGCAGCCCCGGGGGGACAGGGCATTTTGGAAACACCATATATTTT.